This T cell receptor beta chain was identified during a study of Ad26.COV2.S vaccination and SARS-CoV-2 variants (dated by TCRdb to the early 2020s). Study-wide context: Donors in the vaccine arm were drawn from COV1001, a multicentre, randomized, double-blind, placebo-controlled phase I-IIa trial testing Ad26.COV2.S in healthy adults. A total of 32 samples were included in the TCR-sequenced set, comprising approximately 20 Ad26.COV2.S vaccine recipients, 5 placebo recipients and 8 SARS-CoV-2 convalescent individuals. TCRbeta repertoire sequencing served as the tool for gauging how specific and how broad the SARS-CoV-2-reactive T cell receptors were following Ad26.COV2.S vaccination. Throughout the experiments and outcome assessment, investigators stayed blinded to trial group allocation. Trial participants were randomized into five groups of five: low-dose or high-dose Ad26.COV2.S given once or twice, or placebo on both occasions. Ad26.COV2.S was administered intramuscularly at 5 x 10^10 or 1 x 10^11 viral particles, either as a single shot or as two shots given 56 days apart.

Points on this clone: The specificity of this receptor is unknown. Nothing much larger sits one base from this clone, and base qualities are not available.

The full study reports these points: Comparing responses between vaccine doses or regimens was not something the study was powered to do. Non-spike TCR breadth was comparable between vaccine and placebo recipients, consistent with the vaccine containing only spike. The authors noted that total T cell responses may have been underestimated by the TCR breadth and depth analyses. After vaccination, substantial breadth of spike-specific CD8+ and CD4+ T cell responses was reported. Ad26.COV2.S recipients had higher spike-specific TCR breadth than placebo recipients (P = 0.0014).

The treatment or condition label here, explained by the study, means: some 20 received Ad26.COV2.S at low or high dose, single or two shots; roughly five received placebo; per-sample allocation not given. For vaccine and placebo recipients, the sequenced repertoires came from samples collected on day 63 after the first injection. Between 29 July and 7 August 2020, Cohort 1b enrolled approximately 26 adults aged 18-55 years at one site in Boston, USA. Ad26.COV2.S consisted of a replication-incompetent adenovirus type 26 vector by which a prefusion-stabilized SARS-CoV-2 spike protein from the original Wuhan strain was expressed. The V and J ends are trimmed by 5 bases and 5 bases, leaving 18 bases between them. The CDR3 runs 14 amino acids, cysteine and phenylalanine included. The sequence is cut down to CDR3 DNA, 42 bases in frame from base 1. CDR1 is given as SQVTM and CDR2 as ANQGSEA, both from the germline V gene.

The immunoSEQ Assay was used to sequence TCRbeta CDR3 regions. After extraction, genomic DNA underwent amplification by bias-controlled multiplex PCR, followed by high-throughput sequencing. In the original analysis: To quantify the absolute abundance of each unique TCRbeta CDR3 region, sequences were collapsed and filtered. T cell fraction was estimated by normalizing TCRbeta template counts to usable DNA, with usable DNA measured through amplification of reference genes found in all nucleated cells. Repertoire TCRs were annotated as SARS-CoV-2-specific by exact matching of V gene, CDR3 amino acid sequence and J gene to a known reactive TCR set. MIRA supplied the reference SARS-CoV-2 TCR set, which was filtered for enrichment in COVID-19-positive ImmuneCODE repertoires so that public or cross-reactive TCRs were removed. Using the MIRA antigens, annotated TCRs were further analysed by specific ORF or by position within an ORF. Breadth was defined as annotated unique rearrangements over total unique productive rearrangements; depth was the summed frequency of those rearrangements. Two-sided Wilcoxon rank-sum tests were used to compare TCR breadth between groups. TCRdb's version of the immuneACCESS table is confined to in-frame rearrangements and falls short of the full clone set. An unresolved V gene accounts for under half of the shortfall where checked; the remainder is of unknown origin. V and J calls and clone size are given by that table; D and trimming were obtained from the DNA. The sample table records about 390,000 clones; 75% to 90% of these occur just once. The top ten clones comprise approximately 3.7% of the sample.

This sequence uses TRBV29-1 and TRBJ2-5, with a tentative D gene TRBD2 over 7 matching bases. Material: peripheral blood, obtained in a trial of Ad26.COV2.S vaccine versus placebo. The source of this sequence is a person between 18 and 65 years old who received the Ad26.COV2.S COVID-19 vaccine or a placebo. The DNA is TGCAGCGTTTTGAAAGGGGGGGTCGGGGAGACCCAGTACTTC. Protein translation: CSVLKGGVGETQYF.